Shown below are 29 T cell receptor beta chains from a single sample sequenced in a study of blood T cells in healthy people across ages. Sample-barcoded 5' priming and a J-beta primer mix drove a second PCR of about 6 to 11 cycles. TCRdb recomputed calls from the 5' RACE reads with MiXCR, one row per CDR3 protein. The sample records about 1 million distinct CDR3 sequences, almost 25% being singletons. These same records also appear under a second study, on T cells of mothers and their children.

Sequencing used blood. These TCRs come from a girl under 10 years old in good health.

The chain recombines TRBV7-2 with TRBJ2-7, with D perhaps given as TRBD1 or TRBD2 (6 bases each). The CDR3 covers 15 residues. The V gene's germline CDR1 is SGHTA and CDR2 FQGNSA. Between the trimmed V and J ends, which lost 3 bases and 5 bases, there was a span of 17 bases. The DNA of the CDR3 is TGTGCCAGCAGCTTCCTCGGGGGCAGTATAAACGAGCAGTACTTC. Its translation is CASSFLGGSINEQYF.

The V and J genes are TRBV7-9 and TRBJ2-3; 7 nucleotides line up with TRBD2. Germline CDR1 SEHNR, CDR2 FQNEAQ (reference sequence). CDR3 length equals 16 residues. V shed 1 base and J 0 bases; nucleotides not matched to a gene: 4. The CDR3 spells CASSLGGGGSTDTQYF. CDR3 sequence (DNA): TGTGCCAGCAGCTTAGGCGGGGGAGGAAGCACAGATACGCAGTATTTT.

This clonotype came up a few times. The CDR3 end shows no conserved phenylalanine or tryptophan, and so a read error is likely. V gene TRBV29-1 combines with J gene TRBJ2-7; 7 bases fit TRBD2. Germline CDR1 SQVTM, CDR2 ANQGSEA. This CDR3 spans 14 amino acids. J lost 3 bases, V lost 1 base, and 6 bases had no gene match. The CDR3 sequence: CSVEGTRENYEQYL. As DNA, the CDR3 is TGCAGCGTTGAAGGTACGCGGGAGAACTACGAGCAGTACCTC.

The V call is TRBV12-3 or TRBV12-4, the J call TRBJ1-6; 7 bases fit TRBD1. V lost 2 bases and J lost 8; bases outside the gene matches: 3. The CDR3 contains 14 residues. CDR3 protein: CASSLTGAHSPLHF. In DNA form, the CDR3 reads TGTGCCAGCAGTTTAACAGGGGCCCATTCACCCCTCCACTTT.

V gene TRBV4-2 combines with J gene TRBJ2-3; D uncertain. Per germline, CDR1 LGHNA and CDR2 YNFKEQ. The CDR3 spans 14 residues. Trimming pared 1 base from V and 2 bases from J, leaving 7 bases between. CDR3 nucleotides: TGTGCCAGCAGCCAAGGGGGAAACACAGATACGCAGTATTTT. This encodes CASSQGGNTDTQYF.

This CDR3 is CASSATGGEYEQYF. The DNA of the CDR3 is TGTGCCAGCAGCGCCACAGGGGGCGAATACGAGCAGTACTTC. This rearrangement joins TRBV7-3 to TRBJ2-7; 9 bases are a match to TRBD1. The germline V gene encodes CDR1 SGHTA and CDR2 FQGTGA. Unmatched junction bases numbered 6, after V lost 5 bases and J lost 4 bases. This CDR3 region has 14 residues.

CDR3 protein: CSVVVTGPESGYTF. As DNA, the CDR3 is TGCAGCGTTGTCGTGACAGGACCGGAAAGCGGCTACACCTTC. The chain joins TRBV29-1 to TRBJ1-2; a possible D gene is TRBD1 (6 bases). The V gene lost 4 bases and the J gene lost 8 bases, with 20 bases spanning the gap. The CDR3 is made up of 14 amino acids. Germline V gives CDR1 SQVTM, CDR2 ANQGSEA. Supplemented by reference TRBV29-1 and TRBJ1-2, the full variable domain reads SAVISQKPSRDICQRGTSLTIQCQVDSQVTMMFWYRQQPGQSLTLIATANQGSEATYESGFVIDKFPISRPNLTFSTLTVSNMSPEDSSIYLCSVVVTGPESGYTFGSGTRLTVV.

Regarding this clonotype: A single base separates this from a much larger clone, so it may be a read error. The CDR3 protein is CASSMTAATNGKLFF. The CDR3 bases are TGTGCCAGCAGCATGACAGCTGCAACTAATGGAAAACTGTTTTTT. The chain employs TRBV11-2 and TRBJ1-4, with D maybe TRBD1 (5 bases). The CDR3 has 15 amino acids. The germline CDR1 and CDR2 sequences are SGHAT and FQNNGV.

This clonotype was recorded only once. The chain couples TRBV5-1 to TRBJ1-3; D gene uncertain. This CDR3 is 14 amino acids long. The germline V gene encodes CDR1 SGHRS and CDR2 YFSETQ. Trimming left V 4 bases short and J 3 bases short, with 11 bases between. The CDR3 coding sequence is TGCGCCAGCAGCAACCCACCCTTTGGAAACACCATATATTTT. It translates to CASSNPPFGNTIYF.

There are a few counts of this clonotype. The gene calls are TRBV28 and TRBJ1-6; TRBD1 might be the D (6 bases). Germline V lookup: CDR1 MDHEN, CDR2 SYDVKM. The CDR3 covers 13 residues. Trimming pared 5 bases from V and 7 bases from J, leaving 9 bases between. The CDR3 nucleotides read TGTGCCAGCAGTCCCCAGGGGAATTCACCCCTCCACTTT. It encodes CASSPQGNSPLHF.

This chain joins TRBV4-2 and TRBJ2-7; 12 bases align to TRBD2. This CDR3 region has 17 residues. V trimming: 0 bases; J trimming: 3 bases; junction bases outside the gene matches: 6. Germline values: CDR1 LGHNA, CDR2 YNFKEQ. DNA for the CDR3: TGTGCCAGCAGCCAAGAACCCTGGACTAGCGGGAACTACGAGCAGTACTTC. It yields the protein CASSQEPWTSGNYEQYF.

The chain is built from TRBV6-1 and TRBJ2-4, with a tentative D call TRBD2 (6 bases). This CDR3 has 15 amino acids. Germline V gene sequence: CDR1 MNHNS, CDR2 SASEGT. Trimming shortened V by 0 bases and J by 0 bases, and 6 bases separated the two germline ends. The CDR3 protein is CASSEARGAKNIQYF. CDR3 DNA: TGTGCCAGCAGTGAAGCGCGGGGAGCCAAAAACATTCAGTACTTC.

This clonotype was seen at least ten times. The V and J genes are TRBV29-1 and TRBJ2-7; D uncertain. Germline V CDR1 and CDR2: SQVTM, ANQGSEA. The CDR3 spans 13 residues. The V end lost 4 bases, the J end lost 8 bases, and 18 bases lay between the germline ends. The CDR3 loop reads CSVGSPEEWKQYF. DNA for the CDR3: TGCAGCGTTGGATCCCCCGAGGAGTGGAAGCAGTACTTC.

The CDR3 is CASSVGGNEQYF. CDR3 in DNA: TGTGCCAGCAGCGTAGGCGGAAACGAGCAGTACTTC. The chain is built from TRBV9 and TRBJ2-5; no firm D call. The J call may be wrong; the DNA end is better matched by TRBJ2-7. Germline V gives CDR1 SGDLS, CDR2 YYNGEE. The CDR3 length is 12 residues.

This clonotype was detected a few times. One end of the junction is discordant with germline, which a read error may explain. The chain recombines TRBV7-2 with TRBJ2-1; possible D gene TRBD1, 8 bases. This CDR3 is built from 16 residues. In germline, CDR1 is SGHTA, CDR2 FQGNSA. The CDR3 is CAGSLTGGQVGIGRFF. CDR3 in DNA: TGTGCCGGCAGCTTAACGGGGGGACAGGTGGGCATTGGGCGGTTCTTC. The full variable domain, with the rest looked up from reference TRBV7-2 and TRBJ2-1, is GAGVSQSPSNKVTEKGKDVELRCDPISGHTALYWYRQSLGQGLEFLIYFQGNSAPDKSGLPSDRFSAERTGGSVSTLTIQRTQQEDSAVYLCAGSLTGGQVGIGRFFGPGTRLTVL.

The chain joins TRBV21-1 to TRBJ2-5. TRBV21-1 is labeled a pseudogene. This CDR3 has 11 amino acids. The CDR3 coding sequence is TGTGCCAGCATAAAGGAAGAGACCCAGTACTTC. Translating it yields CASIKEETQYF.

The chain has TRBV5-6 and TRBJ2-2; 7 nucleotides line up with TRBD1. The CDR3 covers 19 residues. V trimming: 3 bases; J trimming: 2 bases; junction bases outside the gene matches: 16. The V gene's germline CDR1 is SGHDT and CDR2 YYEEEE. The CDR3 DNA reads as TGTGCCAGCAGCTCCCAATACCGACAGGGTGGCGAAAACACCGGGGAGCTGTTTTTT. It encodes CASSSQYRQGGENTGELFF.

This clonotype was observed a handful of times. The CDR3, as DNA: TGTGCCAGCAGCCAAGGATGTCCAGGGACCCAAGAGACCCAGTACTTC. Residues: CASSQGCPGTQETQYF. The chain recombines TRBV3-1 with TRBJ2-5; D possibly matches TRBD1 or TRBD2 (5 bases each). Trimming pared 1 base from V and 1 base from J, leaving 13 bases between. The length of the CDR3 is 16 residues. The germline CDR1 and CDR2 sequences are LGHDT and YNNKEL (reference sequence).

The chain combines TRBV20-1 with TRBJ1-2, with 8 positions matching TRBD1. The CDR3 sequence is 13 residues long. Germline V lookup: CDR1 DFQATT, CDR2 SNEGSKA (reference sequence). Unmatched junction bases numbered 6, after V lost 5 bases and J lost 4 bases. The CDR3 reads CSAWSQGAYGYTF. The CDR3 DNA sequence: TGCAGTGCTTGGAGTCAGGGGGCCTATGGCTACACCTTC.

J is TRBJ2-5 and V is TRBV11-2, with D unresolved. Looked up from germline, CDR1 is SGHAT and CDR2 is FQNNGV. The CDR3 sequence is 13 residues long. Trimming removed 5 bases at V and 5 bases at J, with 12 bases between. CDR3 coding DNA: TGTGCCAGCAGCGCCCGATGGGTGGAGACCCAGTACTTC. Translated, it gives CASSARWVETQYF.

This clonotype has more than one count but fewer than ten. This chain links TRBV3-1 with TRBJ1-1; 8 bases line up with TRBD1. The V and J ends lost 1 base and 11 bases, in that order; junction bases with no gene match: 9. The CDR3 is made up of 14 amino acids. CDR1 is LGHDT, CDR2 YNNKEL, per germline (reference sequence). The CDR3 region has the DNA TGTGCCAGCAGCCAAGGTGGGACAGGCGGGGCGGCTTTCTTT. It translates to CASSQGGTGGAAFF. Full variable domain (missing parts from reference TRBV3-1 and TRBJ1-1): DTAVSQTPKYLVTQMGNDKSIKCEQNLGHDTMYWYKQDSKKFLKIMFSYNNKELIINETVPNRFSPKSPDKAHLNLHINSLELGDSAVYFCASSQGGTGGAAFFGQGTRLTVV.

The J gene is TRBJ2-7, the V gene TRBV7-9; D call uncertain. Trimming removed 5 bases from V and 7 bases from J, with 15 bases in between. The V gene's germline CDR1 is SEHNR and CDR2 FQNEAQ (reference sequence). The CDR3 runs 13 residues. The CDR3 protein is CASSASLRVEQYF. CDR3 sequence (DNA): TGTGCCAGCAGCGCATCCTTACGTGTGGAGCAGTACTTC.

The chain recombines TRBV6-1 with TRBJ2-5, with 8 bases lining up with TRBD1. V lost 6 bases to trimming and J lost 1 base; unmatched junction nucleotides: 10. The CDR3 length is 16 residues. Germline V lookup: CDR1 MNHNS, CDR2 SASEGT. The CDR3, as DNA: TGTGCCAGCAGCGTGACAGGGGTAGAGCCCCAAGAGACCCAGTACTTC. It codes for CASSVTGVEPQETQYF.

This clonotype was observed a few times. The V call is TRBV19, the J call TRBJ2-1; D is ambiguous. The CDR3 has 14 amino acids. CDR1 is LNHDA, CDR2 SQIVND, per germline (reference sequence). V lost 1 base and J lost 2, with 6 bases in between. The CDR3 here is CASSIVGTYNEQFF. CDR3 nucleotide sequence: TGTGCCAGTAGTATAGTTGGAACCTACAATGAGCAGTTCTTC.

Ten or more counts support this clonotype. The CDR3 DNA follows: TGCAGTGTCGGGCAATCCACCTACGAGCAGTACTTC. Translation gives CSVGQSTYEQYF. V and J are TRBV20-1 and TRBJ2-7; no clear D. Germline CDR1 and CDR2: DFQATT and SNEGSKA (reference sequence). V was clipped by 7 bases and J by 2 bases, with 12 bases between them. This CDR3 comprises 12 residues.

This clonotype was recorded only once. This CDR3 reads CASTEINGEGWGNEQFF. CDR3 coding DNA: TGTGCCAGCACCGAAATTAACGGAGAGGGGTGGGGAAATGAGCAGTTCTTC. The gene calls are TRBV7-8 and TRBJ2-5; D may correspond to TRBD1 or TRBD2 (5 bases each). Judging by the DNA end, TRBJ2-1 fits better; the J call may be wrong. The CDR3 runs 17 residues. CDR1 and CDR2 (germline): SGHVS, FQNEAQ.

V and J are TRBV6-6 and TRBJ2-5; 7 bases fit TRBD1. The end of the DNA is better explained by TRBJ2-7, so the J call may be wrong. The CDR3 sequence is 13 residues long. Germline loops: CDR1 MNHNY, CDR2 SVGAGI (reference sequence). The CDR3 nucleotides read TGTGCCAGCAGTTGGGGACAGAACTACGAGCAGTACTTC. Its protein product is CASSWGQNYEQYF.

This clonotype was observed a few times. J is TRBJ2-3 and V is TRBV29-1; a weak D match, TRBD2 (6 bases). The V end lost 7 bases, the J end lost 5 bases, and 10 bases lay between the germline ends. Germline-derived CDR1 and CDR2 are SQVTM and ANQGSEA. CDR3 length: 11 residues. CDR3 in amino acids: CSEFSGDTQYF. As DNA, the CDR3 is TGCAGCGAGTTTAGCGGAGATACGCAGTATTTT.

In this sample, this clonotype turned up a few times. The V call is TRBV20-1, the J call TRBJ1-1; D is possibly TRBD1 (6 bases). The germline gives CDR1 DFQATT, CDR2 SNEGSKA (reference sequence). This CDR3 contains 13 residues. V gave up 4 bases and J gave up 4 bases, with 13 bases separating them. The CDR3 nucleotides are TGCAGTGCTATAGTCAGGGGAGGCACTGAAGCTTTCTTT. It translates to CSAIVRGGTEAFF.